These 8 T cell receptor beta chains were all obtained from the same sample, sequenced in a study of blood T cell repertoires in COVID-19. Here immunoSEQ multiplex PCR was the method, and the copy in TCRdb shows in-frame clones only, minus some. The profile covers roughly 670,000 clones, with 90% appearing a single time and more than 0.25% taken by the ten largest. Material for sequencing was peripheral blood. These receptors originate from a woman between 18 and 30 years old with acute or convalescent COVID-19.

The CDR3 sequence is CASSLTTWDRYYGYTF. The CDR3 bases are TGCGCCAGCAGCTTAACAACCTGGGACAGGTACTATGGCTACACCTTC. The gene calls are TRBV5-1 and TRBJ1-2; 8 positions match TRBD1. Germline CDR1 reads SGHRS; CDR2 reads YFSETQ. J gave up 3 bases and V 2 bases, and 9 bases lay outside the gene matches. This CDR3 has 16 amino acids.

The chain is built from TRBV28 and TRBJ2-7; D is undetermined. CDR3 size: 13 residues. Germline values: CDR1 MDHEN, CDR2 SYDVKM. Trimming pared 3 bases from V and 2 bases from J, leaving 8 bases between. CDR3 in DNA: TGTGCCAGCAGTTTGAATAGCCCCTACGAGCAGTACTTC. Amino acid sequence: CASSLNSPYEQYF.

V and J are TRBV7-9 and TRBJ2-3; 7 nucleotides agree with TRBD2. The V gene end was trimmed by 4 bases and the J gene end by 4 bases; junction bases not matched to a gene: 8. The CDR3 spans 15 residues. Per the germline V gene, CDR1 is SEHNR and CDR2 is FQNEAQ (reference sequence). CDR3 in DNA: TGTGCCAGCAGCTCCCCGCAGCGGGGTTCAGATACGCAGTATTTT. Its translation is CASSSPQRGSDTQYF. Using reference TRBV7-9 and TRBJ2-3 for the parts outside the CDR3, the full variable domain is DTGVSQNPRHKITKRGQNVTFRCDPISEHNRLYWYRQTLGQGPEFLTYFQNEAQLEKSRLLSDRFSAERPKGSFSTLEIQRTEQGDSAMYLCASSSPQRGSDTQYFGPGTRLTVL.

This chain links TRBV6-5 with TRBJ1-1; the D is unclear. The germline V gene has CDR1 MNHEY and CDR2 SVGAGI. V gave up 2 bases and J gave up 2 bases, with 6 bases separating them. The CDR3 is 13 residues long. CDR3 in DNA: TGTGCCAGCAGTTACCTAGGTAACACTGAAGCTTTCTTT. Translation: CASSYLGNTEAFF.

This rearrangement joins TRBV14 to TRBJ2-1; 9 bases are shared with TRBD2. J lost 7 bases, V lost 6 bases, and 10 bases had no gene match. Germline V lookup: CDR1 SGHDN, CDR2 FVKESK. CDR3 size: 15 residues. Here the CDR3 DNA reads TGTGCCAGCAGACGAGCGGGGGGCGATTGGAATGAGCAGTTCTTC. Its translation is CASRRAGGDWNEQFF.

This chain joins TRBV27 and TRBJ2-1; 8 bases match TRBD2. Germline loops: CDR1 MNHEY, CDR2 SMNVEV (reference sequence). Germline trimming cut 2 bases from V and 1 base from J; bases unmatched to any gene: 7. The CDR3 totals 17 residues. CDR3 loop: CASSLKERGRSYNEQFF. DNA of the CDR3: TGTGCCAGCAGTTTAAAGGAGCGGGGGAGGTCCTACAATGAGCAGTTCTTC.

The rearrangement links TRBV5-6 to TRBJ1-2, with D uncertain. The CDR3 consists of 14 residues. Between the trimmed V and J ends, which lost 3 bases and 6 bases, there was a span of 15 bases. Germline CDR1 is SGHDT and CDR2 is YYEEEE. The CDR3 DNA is TGTGCCAGCAGCTCTGGCCGGGGTAGCAATGGCTACACCTTC. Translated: CASSSGRGSNGYTF.

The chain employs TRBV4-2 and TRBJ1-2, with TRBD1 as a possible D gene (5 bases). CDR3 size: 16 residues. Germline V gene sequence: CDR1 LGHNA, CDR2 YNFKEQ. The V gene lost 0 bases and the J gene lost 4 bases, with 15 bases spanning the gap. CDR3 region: CASSQDRGQGGYGYTF. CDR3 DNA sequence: TGTGCCAGCAGCCAAGATAGGGGTCAGGGTGGCTATGGCTACACCTTC.